Following are 24 T cell receptor beta chains from one sample sequenced in a study of blood T cell repertoires in COVID-19. Sequencing was performed with immunoSEQ multiplex PCR; in TCRdb, only in-frame clones are kept and a portion is missing. The data contain about 88,000 clones, 80% to 90% of them singletons. Sample: peripheral blood. The source is an elderly man with acute or convalescent COVID-19.

The chain recombines TRBV28 with TRBJ1-5; D is ambiguous. The CDR3 has 12 amino acids. From germline, CDR1 is MDHEN and CDR2 SYDVKM. The V gene lost 8 bases and the J gene lost 3 bases, with 8 bases spanning the gap. The CDR3 bases are TGTGCCAGCCTCAGCGCCAATCAGCCCCAGCATTTT. Its translation: CASLSANQPQHF.

CDR3 loop: CASSVGQGVGSPLHF. CDR3 nucleotides: TGCGCCAGCAGCGTGGGACAGGGCGTTGGATCACCCCTCCACTTT. J is TRBJ1-6 and V is TRBV5-1; 9 bases align to TRBD1. Germline V gene data show CDR1 as SGHRS and CDR2 as YFSETQ. The CDR3 spans 15 residues. With V trimmed by 4 bases and J by 10 bases, 9 bases remained unmatched.

The chain links TRBV10-1 to TRBJ2-1; D unresolved. Deletions cut 2 bases from V and 0 bases from J, with 5 bases between. The CDR3 extends over 14 amino acids. Germline CDR1 and CDR2: WNHNN and SYGVQD (reference sequence). The CDR3 region has the DNA TGCGCCAGCAGTGAGGGCTTCTCCTACAATGAGCAGTTCTTC. This sequence encodes CASSEGFSYNEQFF.

The chain carries TRBV7-9 and TRBJ2-3, with a possible D match to TRBD1 (5 bases). The germline CDR1 and CDR2 sequences are SEHNR and FQNEAQ (reference sequence). V was clipped by 5 bases and J by 9 bases, with 21 bases between them. The CDR3 covers 15 residues. CDR3 in amino acids: CASSRQGPASDTQYF. CDR3 nucleotide sequence: TGTGCCAGCAGCCGTCAGGGTCCGGCCTCTGACACGCAGTATTTT.

V is TRBV4-1 and J is TRBJ2-3; 7 bases agree with TRBD2. The CDR3 sequence is 15 residues long. The V segment lost 4 bases and the J segment 5 bases; nucleotides outside the gene matches: 9. CDR1 and CDR2 (germline): MGHRA, YSYEKL. CDR3 loop: CASSPGRVAGDTQYF. As DNA, the CDR3 is TGCGCCAGCAGCCCCGGGCGAGTAGCGGGAGATACGCAGTATTTT.

The sample holds one count of this clone. The gene calls are TRBV5-1 and TRBJ2-1; no firm D call. Trimming took off 4 bases at V and 5 bases at J, with 10 bases between the two ends. This CDR3 has 13 residues. CDR1 is SGHRS, CDR2 YFSETQ, per germline. The CDR3 reads CASSTAYDNEQFF. In DNA form, the CDR3 reads TGCGCCAGCAGCACCGCCTATGACAATGAGCAGTTCTTC.

The rearrangement links TRBV11-2 to TRBJ2-3; no clear D. The CDR3 consists of 15 residues. The V gene lost 5 bases and the J gene lost 0 bases, with 12 bases spanning the gap. Germline V CDR1 and CDR2: SGHAT, FQNNGV. The CDR3 loop reads CASSPSRASTDTQYF. The DNA of the CDR3 is TGTGCCAGCAGCCCTTCCCGAGCTAGCACAGATACGCAGTATTTT.

This clone appeared once. The CDR3 DNA reads as TGCGCCAGCAGCTACGGACAGGGCTCCGGCTACACCTTC. Protein product: CASSYGQGSGYTF. This chain joins TRBV5-1 and TRBJ1-2; 8 nucleotides match TRBD1. Unmatched junction bases numbered 6, after V lost 3 bases and J lost 8 bases. The CDR3 is 13 residues long. The germline V gene encodes CDR1 SGHRS and CDR2 YFSETQ.

The chain combines TRBV7-4 with TRBJ1-5; weak D call: TRBD1 (5 bases). Germline-derived CDR1 and CDR2 are SGHVT and SQSDAQ. This CDR3 contains 19 residues. V dropped 2 bases and J dropped 3 bases, with 23 bases sitting between them. CDR3 in DNA: TGTGCCAGCAGCTTATGCGAACACTGGGGGGGAAGGCACAATCAGCCCCAGCATTTT. It yields the protein CASSLCEHWGGRHNQPQHF. The full variable domain, in which reference TRBV7-4 and TRBJ1-5 provide the parts outside the CDR3, is GAGVSQSPRYKVAKRGRDVALRCDSISGHVTLYWYRQTLGQGSEVLTYSQSDAQRDKSGRPSGRFSAERPERSVSTLKIQRTEQGDSAVYLCASSLCEHWGGRHNQPQHFGDGTRLSIL.

The chain combines TRBV30 with TRBJ1-2; 7 nucleotides align to TRBD1. This CDR3 has 13 amino acids. Germline V CDR1 and CDR2: GTSNPN, SVGIG (reference sequence). V was clipped by 0 bases and J by 9 bases; unmatched bases: 7. The CDR3 loop is CAWSVGGGGSYTF. Here the CDR3 DNA reads TGTGCCTGGAGTGTAGGAGGGGGCGGGAGCTACACCTTC.

The gene calls are TRBV18 and TRBJ2-7, with 7 bases aligning to TRBD1. CDR1 is KGHSH, CDR2 LQKENI, per germline. CDR3 length equals 15 residues. The V gene end was trimmed by 3 bases and the J gene end by 2 bases; junction bases not matched to a gene: 7. CDR3 region: CASSPGQAITYEQYF. The CDR3, as DNA: TGTGCCAGCTCACCTGGACAGGCCATCACCTACGAGCAGTACTTC.

CDR3 region: CASSESTGNYGYTF. The CDR3 DNA follows: TGTGCCAGCAGTGAATCCACAGGGAACTATGGCTACACCTTC. The rearrangement joins TRBV25-1 to TRBJ1-2; D possibly corresponds to TRBD1 (6 bases). V dropped 1 base and J dropped 2 bases, with 8 bases sitting between them. CDR3 length: 14 residues. From germline, CDR1 is MGHDK and CDR2 SYGVNS.

The genes are TRBV5-5 and TRBJ1-5, with D perhaps TRBD1 (6 bases). Germline V lookup: CDR1 SGHKS, CDR2 YYEKEE (reference sequence). CDR3 length: 15 amino acids. Trimming removed 2 bases from V and 6 bases from J, with 15 bases in between. CDR3 coding DNA: TGTGCCAGCAGCTTCGCAGGGGATCCTCGTCAGCCCCAGCATTTT. Translated: CASSFAGDPRQPQHF.

This clone was seen more than once but under ten times. This rearrangement joins TRBV5-5 to TRBJ2-3, with D possibly being TRBD2 (6 bases). CDR3 length: 15 amino acids. The germline V and J ends were trimmed by 0 bases and 4 bases, with 12 bases remaining between them. Germline V lookup: CDR1 SGHKS, CDR2 YYEKEE (reference sequence). CDR3 nucleotides: TGTGCCAGCAGCTTGGGCGGGACCCCCCCAGATACGCAGTATTTT. Translated, it gives CASSLGGTPPDTQYF.

The chain combines TRBV19 with TRBJ2-2; 7 nucleotides align to TRBD2. Germline CDR1 is LNHDA and CDR2 is SQIVND (reference sequence). The length of the CDR3 is 13 residues. V shed 8 bases and J 3 bases; nucleotides not matched to a gene: 3. CDR3 bases: TGTGCCAGTGATCGGGGGGACACCGGGGAGCTGTTTTTT. Translated, it gives CASDRGDTGELFF.

The rearrangement links TRBV18 to TRBJ2-2; weak D call: TRBD2 (5 bases). V was shortened by 8 bases and J by 5 bases, with 9 bases between the two germline ends. This CDR3 has 12 residues. Germline V lookup: CDR1 KGHSH, CDR2 LQKENI. CDR3 sequence (DNA): TGTGCCAGCGGACGGGGAACCGGGGAGCTGTTTTTT. Its protein product is CASGRGTGELFF.

V and J are TRBV5-1 and TRBJ1-3; D not certain. Per germline, CDR1 SGHRS and CDR2 YFSETQ. V was trimmed by 0 bases and J by 4 bases, leaving 11 bases between them. This CDR3 is built from 15 residues. CDR3 DNA sequence: TGCGCCAGCAGCTTGGGAGGTAGCGAAGGAAACACCATATATTTT. This codes for CASSLGGSEGNTIYF. The complete variable domain, with remaining parts taken from reference TRBV5-1 and TRBJ1-3, reads KAGVTQTPRYLIKTRGQQVTLSCSPISGHRSVSWYQQTPGQGLQFLFEYFSETQRNKGNFPGRFSGRQFSNSRSEMNVSTLELGDSALYLCASSLGGSEGNTIYFGEGSWLTVV.

The chain links TRBV9 to TRBJ2-7, with D perhaps matching TRBD2 (7 bases). Trimming pared 1 base from V and 5 bases from J, leaving 19 bases between. This CDR3 has 16 amino acids. Germline V gene data show CDR1 as SGDLS and CDR2 as YYNGEE. In DNA, the CDR3 is TGTGCCAGCAGCGTAAGGTCGGGGGGCAGTAGGGACGAGCAGTACTTC. Translation: CASSVRSGGSRDEQYF.

The V and J genes are TRBV5-1 and TRBJ1-1; TRBD1 matches 11 bases. The V segment lost 4 bases and the J segment 7 bases; nucleotides outside the gene matches: 6. CDR1 and CDR2 (germline): SGHRS, YFSETQ. The CDR3 totals 14 residues. The CDR3 here is CASSGGQGAIEAFF. The DNA of the CDR3 is TGCGCCAGCAGCGGAGGACAGGGGGCAATTGAAGCTTTCTTT. Full variable domain (outside the CDR3, taken from reference TRBV5-1 and TRBJ1-1): KAGVTQTPRYLIKTRGQQVTLSCSPISGHRSVSWYQQTPGQGLQFLFEYFSETQRNKGNFPGRFSGRQFSNSRSEMNVSTLELGDSALYLCASSGGQGAIEAFFGQGTRLTVV.

V usage is TRBV20-1 and J usage is TRBJ2-4; D unresolved. The ends were cut back, 6 bases at V and 8 bases at J, with 11 bases in the middle. The length of the CDR3 is 11 residues. From germline, CDR1 is DFQATT and CDR2 SNEGSKA (reference sequence). The CDR3 DNA follows: TGCAGTGCAACTTATGGAGACATTCAGTACTTC. Translation gives CSATYGDIQYF.

The chain carries TRBV5-4 and TRBJ2-1; the D gene is possibly TRBD1 (6 bases). Per germline, CDR1 SGHNT and CDR2 YYREEE (reference sequence). V lost 5 bases, J lost 4 bases, and 13 bases lay in between. The CDR3 totals 14 residues. The CDR3 loop is CASRKRTEYNEQFF. CDR3 bases: TGTGCCAGCAGAAAAAGGACAGAGTACAATGAGCAGTTCTTC.

The gene calls are TRBV5-6 and TRBJ1-1; unclear D gene. The CDR3 is 16 residues long. Trimming removed 1 base at V and 0 bases at J, with 13 bases between. The germline V gene has CDR1 SGHDT and CDR2 YYEEEE. CDR3 bases: TGTGCCAGCAGCTTGAATGGCTTCCCCATGAACACTGAAGCTTTCTTT. This gives the protein CASSLNGFPMNTEAFF.

The rearrangement joins TRBV19 to TRBJ1-4; 8 bases fit TRBD1. Germline values: CDR1 LNHDA, CDR2 SQIVND (reference sequence). CDR3 size: 15 residues. V trimming: 5 bases; J trimming: 4 bases; junction bases outside the gene matches: 6. CDR3 nucleotides: TGTGCCAGTAGTGTCGGACAGGGTATTAATGAAAAACTGTTTTTT. As protein: CASSVGQGINEKLFF.

V is TRBV4-2 and J is TRBJ2-4; the D is unclear. The ends were cut back, 2 bases at V and 7 bases at J, with 9 bases in the middle. Germline CDR1 LGHNA, CDR2 YNFKEQ. The CDR3 runs 13 residues. The CDR3 region is CASSQSQTNIQYF. CDR3 sequence (DNA): TGTGCCAGCAGCCAATCCCAGACTAACATTCAGTACTTC.